Described below is a single T cell receptor (beta chain) sequence and its context. The antigen this receptor binds is unknown. No base quality values were provided; no much bigger clone lies one nucleotide off. The sample originates from a study of vaccination and CD4 T cells after COVID-19 (dated by TCRdb to 2022 to 2024). Describing the broader study: The convalescent cohort included six males and four females, with two Hispanic individuals, seven Caucasians, two Asians and one multiracial person. Two doses of either the Pfizer-BioNTech BNT162b2 vaccine (n=8) or the Moderna mRNA-1273 vaccine (n=2) were administered to participants. In control cultures, a CEFX viral epitope pool was used as positive control, an HIV-1 Nef peptide pool was used as negative control, or no peptide was added. At the TCR clonotype level, an earlier paper using these donors assessed memory CD4+ T cell crossreactivity between SARS-CoV-2 and common cold coronavirus spike proteins. Culture stimuli were overlapping spike peptide pools from SARS-CoV-2 and from the common cold coronaviruses HCoV-NL63, HCoV-OC43 and HCoV-229E. Post-COVID blood samples were collected from convalescent patients a median of roughly 100 days after diagnosis, with a range of roughly 30 to 161 days. Post-vaccine blood samples were collected a median of 72 days after the second vaccine dose, ranging from roughly 12 to 241 days. In approximately ten COVID-19 convalescent patients and a handful of infection-naive healthy vaccine recipients, the spike-specific CD4+ TCR repertoire before mRNA vaccination was compared with the repertoire after mRNA vaccination. General study outcomes and caveats: Only a relatively small number of convalescent patients were included in the study, and early timepoints following natural infection were not analyzed. In convalescent patients, a median 86.3% of post-vaccine SARS-CoV-2-reactive clones were detected only after vaccination, and vaccine-specific priming was suggested by this finding. Of the vaccine-specific clones in convalescent patients, 304 of 307, or nearly all, reacted only to SARS-CoV-2 spike and did not cross-react with common cold coronaviruses. Although the median number of SARS-CoV-2-reactive clonotypes went up from approximately 20 after infection to more than 30 after vaccination, the increase was not significant.

The sample's treatment or condition label, decoded: approximately 11-day PBMC culture with coronavirus spike peptide pools or control peptides (ViraFEST assay). CD4+ T cells from unexposed donors were collected before the COVID-19 pandemic (2011-2018). To expand antigen-specific T cells with peptide pools and then pick out the expanded clonotypes through TCR sequencing, the study relied on the ViraFEST assay. Each well held some 2 million PBMCs cultured in IMDM containing roughly 5% human AB serum and approximately 9.6 IU/ml IL-2, with about 10 ug/ml peptide pools added. On days 3 and 7, half of the culture medium was replaced with fresh IL-2-containing medium. Once the cells had been in culture for about 10 days, the EasySep CD4+ T cell isolation kit was used to isolate CD4+ T cells by negative selection. As far as cell numbers permitted, CD4+ T cells from unexposed donors were tested for reactivity against SARS-CoV-2 S and N as well as four spike pools from common cold coronaviruses. PBMCs were separated from whole blood using Ficoll-Paque Plus gradient centrifugation and then either used fresh or cryopreserved at -140C. In general, triplicate wells were set up for every culture condition. Leukapheresis product for the unexposed donors was purchased commercially.

The CDR3 sequence holds 15 residues, the cysteine and phenylalanine included. The read is trimmed to its CDR3 DNA, 45 bases read in frame from base 1. V ends up 3 bases short and J 1 base short, with an unmatched junction base count of 4. CDR1 is given as DFQATT and CDR2 as SNEGSKA, both from the germline V gene (reference sequence). Library construction relied on PCR. At the Johns Hopkins FTIC core, DNA from the cultured CD4+ T cells underwent TCR sequencing with the Oncomine TCR Beta short-read assay. The QIAamp micro DNA kit was used to extract genomic DNA from the cultured CD4+ T cells. The Oncomine TCR Beta libraries from cultured CD4+ T cells were pooled using unique dual indexes and then sequenced on an Illumina iSeq 100. On the authors' methods: Non-productive sequences were filtered out, and CDR3s that did not start with C, did not end with F or W, or were shorter than 7 amino acids were discarded. The MANAFEST web application was used to identify antigen-specific clonotypes by comparing peptide-stimulated wells against reference wells and other culture wells. Positive clones required FDR below 0.05, an odds ratio above 5, and productive frequency above 0.1% in at least two of three replicate wells. A clonotype was classed as cross-reactive if the clonotype showed significant expansion both in SARS-CoV-2 spike wells and in at least one common cold coronavirus spike condition. Similarity between CDR3 sequences was evaluated in R version 3.6.1 using Levenshtein distances (stringdist) and unrooted phylogenetic trees (ape). TCRdb reprocessing: public reads trimmed at Q25 with fastp, clones called with MiXCR, in-frame beta chains kept. Entries that share a CDR3 protein sequence are merged under the most common genes and DNA. Here the V and J calls rest on TCRdb's processing, not on the authors' analysis. The sample contains about 8,300 distinct CDR3 sequences, 30% to 45% of them found a single time. The ten largest clones add up to roughly 23% of the sample.

The chain employs TRBV20-1 and TRBJ2-3, with 10 bases matching TRBD2. The sequence was collected from a human donor in good health. Sequencing was carried out using CD4+ T cells from blood, cultured in vitro. The DNA reads TGCAGTGCTAGTAATCTAGCGGGAGGCACAGATACGCAGTATTTT. It codes for CSASNLAGGTDTQYF.